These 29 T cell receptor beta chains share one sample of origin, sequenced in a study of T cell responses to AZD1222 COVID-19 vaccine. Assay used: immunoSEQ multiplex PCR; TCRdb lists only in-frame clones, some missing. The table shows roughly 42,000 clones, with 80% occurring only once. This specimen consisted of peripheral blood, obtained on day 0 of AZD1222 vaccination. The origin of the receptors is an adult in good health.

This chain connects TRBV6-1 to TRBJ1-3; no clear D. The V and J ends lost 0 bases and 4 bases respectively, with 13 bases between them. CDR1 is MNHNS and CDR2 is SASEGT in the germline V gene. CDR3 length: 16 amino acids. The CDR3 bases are TGTGCCAGCAGTGAAGCAACCCCCACACACGGAAACACCATATATTTT. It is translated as CASSEATPTHGNTIYF.

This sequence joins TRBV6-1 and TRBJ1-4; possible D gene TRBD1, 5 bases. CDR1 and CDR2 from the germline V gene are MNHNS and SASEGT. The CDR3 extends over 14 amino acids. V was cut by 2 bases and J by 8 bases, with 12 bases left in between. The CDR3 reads CASSESGTGEKLFF. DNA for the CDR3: TGTGCCAGCAGTGAATCCGGGACGGGGGAAAAACTGTTTTTT.

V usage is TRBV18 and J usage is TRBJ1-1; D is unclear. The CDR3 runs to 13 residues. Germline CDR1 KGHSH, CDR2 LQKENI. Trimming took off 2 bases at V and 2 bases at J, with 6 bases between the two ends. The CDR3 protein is CASSPGINTEAFF. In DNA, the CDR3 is TGTGCCAGCTCACCAGGGATAAACACTGAAGCTTTCTTT.

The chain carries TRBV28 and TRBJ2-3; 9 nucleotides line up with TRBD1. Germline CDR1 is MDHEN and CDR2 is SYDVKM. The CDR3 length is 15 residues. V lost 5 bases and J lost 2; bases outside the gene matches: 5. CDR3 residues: CASSTRTGATDTQYF. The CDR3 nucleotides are TGTGCCAGCAGTACCCGGACAGGGGCCACAGATACGCAGTATTTT.

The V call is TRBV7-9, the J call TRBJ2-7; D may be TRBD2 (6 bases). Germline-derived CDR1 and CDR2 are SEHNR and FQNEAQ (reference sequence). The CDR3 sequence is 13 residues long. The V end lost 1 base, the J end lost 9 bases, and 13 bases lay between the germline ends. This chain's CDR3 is CASSLELGGRQYF. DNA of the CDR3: TGTGCCAGCAGCTTAGAACTGGGAGGACGGCAGTACTTC.

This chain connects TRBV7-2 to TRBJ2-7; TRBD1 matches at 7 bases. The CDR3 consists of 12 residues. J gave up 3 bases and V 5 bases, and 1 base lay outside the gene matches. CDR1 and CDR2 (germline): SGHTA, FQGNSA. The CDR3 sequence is CASSRTGYEQYF. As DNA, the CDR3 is TGTGCCAGCAGCCGGACAGGCTACGAGCAGTACTTC.

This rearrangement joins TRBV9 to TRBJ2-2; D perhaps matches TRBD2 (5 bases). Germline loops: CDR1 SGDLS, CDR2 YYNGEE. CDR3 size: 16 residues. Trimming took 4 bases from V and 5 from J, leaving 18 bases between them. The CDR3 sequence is CASSPPGLALTGELFF. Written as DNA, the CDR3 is TGTGCCAGCAGCCCACCCGGGCTAGCCCTAACCGGGGAGCTGTTTTTT.

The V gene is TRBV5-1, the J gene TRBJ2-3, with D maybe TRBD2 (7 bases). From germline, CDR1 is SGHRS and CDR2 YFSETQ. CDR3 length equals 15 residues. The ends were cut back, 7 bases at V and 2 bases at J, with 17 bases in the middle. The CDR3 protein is CASSLGGDPTDTQYF. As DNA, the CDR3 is TGCGCCAGCTCCCTAGGGGGGGACCCCACAGATACGCAGTATTTT.

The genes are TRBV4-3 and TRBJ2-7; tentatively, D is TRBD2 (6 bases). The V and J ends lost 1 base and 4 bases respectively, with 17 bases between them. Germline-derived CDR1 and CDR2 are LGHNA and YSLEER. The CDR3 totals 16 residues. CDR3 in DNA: TGCGCCAGCAGCCAAGGATTGGGGGGTCGGGAATACGAGCAGTACTTC. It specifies CASSQGLGGREYEQYF.

As DNA, the CDR3 is TGTGCCACCAGCATTGGCGGGAGCGGCCACACTGAAGCTTTCTTT. It codes for CATSIGGSGHTEAFF. The chain is built from TRBV15 and TRBJ1-1; D not resolved. V was cut by 4 bases and J by 3 bases, with 15 bases left in between. The germline V gene encodes CDR1 LNHNV and CDR2 YYDKDF (reference sequence). The CDR3 is made up of 15 amino acids.

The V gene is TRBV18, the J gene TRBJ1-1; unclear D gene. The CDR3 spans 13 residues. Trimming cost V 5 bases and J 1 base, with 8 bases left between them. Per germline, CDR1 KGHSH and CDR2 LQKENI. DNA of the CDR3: TGTGCCAGCTCAGCCCTCGAGAACACTGAAGCTTTCTTT. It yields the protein CASSALENTEAFF.

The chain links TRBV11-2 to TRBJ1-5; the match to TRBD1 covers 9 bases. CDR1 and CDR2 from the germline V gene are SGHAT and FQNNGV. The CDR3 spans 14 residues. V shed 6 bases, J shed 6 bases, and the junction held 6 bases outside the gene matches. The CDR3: CASSQDRGGQPQHF. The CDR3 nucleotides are TGTGCCAGCAGTCAGGACAGGGGCGGTCAGCCCCAGCATTTT. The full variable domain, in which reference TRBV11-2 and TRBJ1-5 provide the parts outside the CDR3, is EAGVAQSPRYKIIEKRQSVAFWCNPISGHATLYWYQQILGQGPKLLIQFQNNGVVDDSQLPKDRFSAERLKGVDSTLKIQPAKLEDSAVYLCASSQDRGGQPQHFGDGTRLSIL.

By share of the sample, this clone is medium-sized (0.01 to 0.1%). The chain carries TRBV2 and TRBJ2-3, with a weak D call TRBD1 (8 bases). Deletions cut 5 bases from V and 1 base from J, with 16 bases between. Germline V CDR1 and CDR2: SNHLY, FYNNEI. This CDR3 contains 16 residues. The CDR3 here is CASSPRTGRGTDTQYF. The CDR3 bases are TGTGCCAGCAGTCCTCGGACAGGGAGGGGCACAGATACGCAGTATTTT.

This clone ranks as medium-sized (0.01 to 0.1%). This CDR3 reads CASSSTGGAGTEAFF. DNA of the CDR3: TGTGCCAGCAGCTCCACAGGGGGCGCAGGGACTGAAGCTTTCTTT. V usage is TRBV7-2 and J usage is TRBJ1-1; 9 nucleotides align to TRBD1. The CDR3 runs 15 residues. Trimming at V came to 4 bases and at J to 5 bases, leaving 8 bases not matched to a gene. In germline, CDR1 is SGHTA, CDR2 FQGNSA.

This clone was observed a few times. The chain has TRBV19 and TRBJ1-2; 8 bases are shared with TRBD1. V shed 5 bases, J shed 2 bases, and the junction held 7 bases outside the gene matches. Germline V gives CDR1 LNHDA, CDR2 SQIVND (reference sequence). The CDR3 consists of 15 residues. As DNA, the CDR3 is TGTGCCAGTAGTCCCCCCTGGACAGGGAACTATGGCTACACCTTC. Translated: CASSPPWTGNYGYTF.

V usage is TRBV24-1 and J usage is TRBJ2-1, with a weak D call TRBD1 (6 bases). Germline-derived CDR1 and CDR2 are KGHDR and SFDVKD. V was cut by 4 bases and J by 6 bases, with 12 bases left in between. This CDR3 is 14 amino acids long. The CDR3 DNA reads TGTGCCACCAGTGACCCAGGACAGATCAATGAGCAGTTCTTC. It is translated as CATSDPGQINEQFF.

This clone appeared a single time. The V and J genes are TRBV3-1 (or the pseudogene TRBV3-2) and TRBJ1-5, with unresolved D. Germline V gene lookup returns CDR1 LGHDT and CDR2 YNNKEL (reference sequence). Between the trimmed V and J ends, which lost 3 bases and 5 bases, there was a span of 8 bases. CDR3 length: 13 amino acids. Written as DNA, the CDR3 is TGTGCCAGCAGCCAGTTACTTGATCAGCCCCAGCATTTT. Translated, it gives CASSQLLDQPQHF.

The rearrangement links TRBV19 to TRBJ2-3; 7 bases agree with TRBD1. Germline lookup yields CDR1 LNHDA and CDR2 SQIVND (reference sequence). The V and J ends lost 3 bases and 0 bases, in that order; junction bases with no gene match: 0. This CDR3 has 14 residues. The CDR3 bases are TGTGCCAGTAGTATGGGACAGAGCACAGATACGCAGTATTTT. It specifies CASSMGQSTDTQYF.

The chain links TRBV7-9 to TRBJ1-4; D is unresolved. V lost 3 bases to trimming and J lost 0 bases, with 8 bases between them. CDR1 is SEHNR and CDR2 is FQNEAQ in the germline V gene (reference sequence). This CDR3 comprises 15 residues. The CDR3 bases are TGTGCCAGCAGCTTTGACGGACCAACTAATGAAAAACTGTTTTTT. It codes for CASSFDGPTNEKLFF.

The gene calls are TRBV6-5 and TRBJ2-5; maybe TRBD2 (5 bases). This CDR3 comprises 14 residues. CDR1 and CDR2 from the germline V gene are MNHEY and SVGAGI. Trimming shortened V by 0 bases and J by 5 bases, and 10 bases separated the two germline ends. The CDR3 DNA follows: TGTGCCAGCAGTTACTCACGGGGTGAGGAGACCCAGTACTTC. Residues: CASSYSRGEETQYF.

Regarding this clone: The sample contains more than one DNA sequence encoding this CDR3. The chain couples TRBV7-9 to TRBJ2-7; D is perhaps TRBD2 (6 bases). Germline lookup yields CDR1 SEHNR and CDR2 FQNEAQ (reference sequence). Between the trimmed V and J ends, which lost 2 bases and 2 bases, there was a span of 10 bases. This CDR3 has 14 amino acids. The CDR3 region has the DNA TGTGCCAGCAGCTTACCCGGGACTCCCTACGAGCAGTACTTC. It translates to CASSLPGTPYEQYF.

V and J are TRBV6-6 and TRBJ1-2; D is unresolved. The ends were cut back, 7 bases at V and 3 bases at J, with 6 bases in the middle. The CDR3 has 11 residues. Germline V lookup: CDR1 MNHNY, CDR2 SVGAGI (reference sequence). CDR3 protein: CASTADYGYTF. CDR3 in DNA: TGTGCCAGCACTGCGGACTATGGCTACACCTTC.

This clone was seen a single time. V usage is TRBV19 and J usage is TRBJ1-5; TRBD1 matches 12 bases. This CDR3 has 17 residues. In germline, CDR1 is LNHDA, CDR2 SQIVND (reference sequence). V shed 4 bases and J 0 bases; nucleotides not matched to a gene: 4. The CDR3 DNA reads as TGTGCCAGTAGTAACTCGGGACAGGGGGCTAGCAATCAGCCCCAGCATTTT. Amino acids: CASSNSGQGASNQPQHF.

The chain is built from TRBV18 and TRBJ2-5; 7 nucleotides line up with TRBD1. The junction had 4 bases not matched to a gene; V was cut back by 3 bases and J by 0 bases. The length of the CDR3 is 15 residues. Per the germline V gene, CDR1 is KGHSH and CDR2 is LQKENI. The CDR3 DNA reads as TGTGCCAGCTCACCTGGGACAGCGTACCAAGAGACCCAGTACTTC. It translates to CASSPGTAYQETQYF.

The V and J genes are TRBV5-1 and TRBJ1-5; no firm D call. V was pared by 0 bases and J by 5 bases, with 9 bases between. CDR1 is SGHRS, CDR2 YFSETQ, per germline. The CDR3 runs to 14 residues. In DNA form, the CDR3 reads TGCGCCAGCAGCTTGGTAGGTCTGGATCAGCCCCAGCATTTT. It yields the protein CASSLVGLDQPQHF.

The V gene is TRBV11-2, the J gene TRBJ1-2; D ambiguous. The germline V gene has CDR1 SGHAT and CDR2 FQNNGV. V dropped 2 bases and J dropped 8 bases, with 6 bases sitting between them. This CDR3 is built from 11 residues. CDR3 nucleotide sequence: TGTGCCAGCAGCTTATATAGAGGCTACACCTTC. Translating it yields CASSLYRGYTF. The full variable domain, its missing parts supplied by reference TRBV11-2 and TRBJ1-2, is EAGVAQSPRYKIIEKRQSVAFWCNPISGHATLYWYQQILGQGPKLLIQFQNNGVVDDSQLPKDRFSAERLKGVDSTLKIQPAKLEDSAVYLCASSLYRGYTFGSGTRLTVV.

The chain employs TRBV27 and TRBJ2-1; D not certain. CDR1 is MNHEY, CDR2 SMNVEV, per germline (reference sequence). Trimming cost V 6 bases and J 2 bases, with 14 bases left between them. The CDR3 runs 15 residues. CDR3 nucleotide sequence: TGTGCCAGCAGCCTCCTTAAGCCAGCCTACAATGAGCAGTTCTTC. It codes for CASSLLKPAYNEQFF.

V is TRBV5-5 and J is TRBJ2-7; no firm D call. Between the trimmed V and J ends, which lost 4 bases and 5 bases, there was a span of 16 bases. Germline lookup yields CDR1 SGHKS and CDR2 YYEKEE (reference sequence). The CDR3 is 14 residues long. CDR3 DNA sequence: TGTGCCAGCAGCACCTGGACGGTCCACAACGAGCAGTACTTC. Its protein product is CASSTWTVHNEQYF.

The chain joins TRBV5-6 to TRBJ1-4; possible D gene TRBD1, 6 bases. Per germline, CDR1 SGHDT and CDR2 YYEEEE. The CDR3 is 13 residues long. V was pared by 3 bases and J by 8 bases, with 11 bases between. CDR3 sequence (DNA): TGTGCCAGCAGCTCTGGACAGTGGGAAAAACTGTTTTTT. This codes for CASSSGQWEKLFF. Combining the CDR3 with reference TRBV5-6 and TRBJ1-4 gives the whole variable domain DAGVTQSPTHLIKTRGQQVTLRCSPKSGHDTVSWYQQALGQGPQFIFQYYEEEERQRGNFPDRFSGHQFPNYSSELNVNALLLGDSALYLCASSSGQWEKLFFGSGTQLSVL.